This T cell receptor beta chain was identified in a study of cytomegalovirus exposure and HLA in healthy donors (dated by TCRdb to about 2017). Context from the whole study: An earlier analysis of some 500 of the donors reported more than 250 Gb of sequence data and some 120 million unique TCR beta sequences from about 200 million T cells. An early release that covered fewer than 800 HLA-typed donors contained approximately 290 gigabases of sequencing data and tens of millions of unique TCR sequences. Among the approximately 400 genotyped donors, more than 70% belonged to the genetic ancestry cluster associated with self-reported Caucasian donors. The study was designed to test whether signatures of past pathogen exposure could be identified by cataloging public T cell receptors. The study profiled the T cell repertoires of hundreds of subjects by immunosequencing and related them to cytomegalovirus serostatus. Along with the roughly 700-subject first cohort, a separate validation cohort of approximately 110 different subjects was used. The study combined high-throughput TCR immunosequencing, statistical association of individual TCRs with disease status, and machine learning to predict cytomegalovirus infection status. In a later analysis, previously published TCR beta repertoires from several hundred donors were re-analyzed and high-resolution HLA genotyping was added so that TCR occurrence patterns could be studied. The later analysis used no new phenotypic data to find candidate immune exposures, relying instead on TCR beta sequences and their occurrence across donors. To decide whether each TCR beta V gene segment behaved as functional or pseudogenic, an earlier analysis of some 570 of the donors relied on high-throughput TCR beta sequencing. Donor age, sex, ethnicity and CMV serostatus were compiled together with the repertoire data. A later genetic analysis took genome-wide SNP genotypes for about 60% of the roughly 670 donors and used that subset as a discovery cohort. Every discovery cohort repertoire had been produced on one sequencing platform. Both class I and class II loci were covered by HLA typing, at four-digit resolution. The number of donors typed differed by locus, with about 629-640 for A, B, C, DRB1 and DQB1, more than 500 for DQA1, 600 to 610 for DPA1, and 400 to 490 for DPB1. Because of strong linkage in the cohort, four or five DR-DQ haplotypes were treated as single units for association and clustering. Among 300 to 500 genotyped donors of the cohort, an average of approximately 200,000 unique TCR beta nucleotide sequences was sequenced per donor, of which roughly 17% were non-productive.

As regards this clone: Its target antigen remains unknown. No base-level quality is on record; no much larger clone is a single base apart.

Summary of the overall study and its limitations: For the cohort, immune exposure information was limited to CMV serostatus. A further reported finding was that TCR beta sequences accurately predicted the HLA-A and HLA-B alleles for most subjects in the first cohort. The authors suggested that the approach could potentially be generalized to other disease states and immunological phenotypes. Several of the top co-occurrence clusters appeared to be linked to parvovirus B19, influenza, CMV and Epstein-Barr virus, according to a later analysis. Specific HLA alleles were associated with roughly 16,000 TCR beta sequences at a false discovery rate of 0.05 in a later analysis. A few of the identified cytomegalovirus-associated TCR beta chains were confirmed in vitro to be specific for cytomegalovirus antigens. Broadly in line with IMGT annotations, most TCR beta V segments showed up in productive rearrangements about 87% or about 30% of the time in an earlier analysis of several hundred of the donors. Some IMGT-functional V segments, including TRBV6-2 and TRBV6-3, could not be distinguished by the 87-base-pair reads and were therefore excluded. Most CMV-associated TCR beta chains appeared to be HLA-restricted in a later analysis, and the HLA associations seemed to be driven largely by CMV exposure. The classifier was reported to diagnose cytomegalovirus status with high specificity and sensitivity in both the original cohort and the validation cohort. In a later genetic analysis, a missense DCLRE1C variant was associated with V-gene and J-gene trimming of TCR beta chains, and the association was replicated in an independent cohort. In a later analysis, TCR association rates were found to vary across HLA loci, with the most associated TCRs seen for DRB1 alleles and the fewest for HLA-C alleles. In a later analysis, HLA-associated TCR beta chains were found to be more clonally expanded and to have lower generation probabilities than equally common non-associated chains. Because counts were too low, some 17 rarely observed V segments, including chromosome 9 orphons, were left out of the earlier analysis of approximately 500 of the donors. HLA typing was unavailable for some donors at each locus, so association tests used only the typed subset. Across donors, most TCR sequences were observed very rarely, whereas some public TCRs were present in many individuals. The sequencing pipeline was judged likely to have produced a cluster of highly shared sequence variants as a technical artifact. Linkage disequilibrium might explain the correlated functional status among segregating V segments, but an unknown experimental factor could not be ruled out. Presence/absence analyses assumed roughly uniform sequencing depth across donors, an assumption that may not hold. Strong co-occurrence of HLA alleles, especially DR and DQ, made assigning TCR associations to individual alleles difficult. The study gave a list of 150 to 200 TCR beta chains associated with cytomegalovirus. The cohort was sequenced for TCR beta chains only, and without alpha or paired-chain data the features that could be detected were limited. Compared with the roughly 670-donor mean, donors in an Asian-associated ancestry cluster had fewer N-insertions in productive TCRs, according to a later genetic analysis.

The receptor library was made with the immunoSEQ multiplex PCR assay. The multiplex PCR relied on a mix of 60 forward primers for TCR Vbeta segments and 13 reverse primers for TCR Jbeta segments. The CDR3 region of rearranged TCR beta genes was amplified from genomic DNA with a multiplex PCR assay. On the Illumina HiSeq System, the amplified TCR beta libraries were sequenced as 87-base-pair reads. The authors processed their data as follows. A later analysis tallied around 82 million unique TCR beta chains across the 666 repertoires, and some 10 million of those chains were shared by two or more donors. Raw reads were error-corrected and collapsed into unique sequences by a nearest-neighbor algorithm in which closely related sequences were merged to remove PCR and sequencing errors. V, D and J gene segments were assigned by aligning CDR3 sequences to IMGT reference sequences. For a sequence to be retained, a match of at least six nucleotides was required to both a V gene segment and a J gene segment. Rearrangements were classified as productive when the CDR3 lacked stop codons and remained in frame with V and J, and all other rearrangements were classified as non-productive. CDR3 was defined by IMGT convention, running from the second conserved V-encoded cysteine to the conserved J-encoded phenylalanine. Sequences without an unambiguous match to a single V gene segment were excluded from the earlier analysis of approximately 560 of the donors. An earlier analysis of several hundred of the donors classified V segments as functional when productive rearrangements were above 56.7% and as segregating when the standard deviation between donors was above 5%. A statistical classification framework was developed to diagnose cytomegalovirus status using the catalog of TCR beta chain sequences. In a later analysis, V and J genes were assigned by comparing TCR nucleotide sequences against IMGT/GENE-DB human TR gene sequences. Using the TCRdist pipeline, a later analysis assigned CDR3 sequences along with most-parsimonious VDJ recombination scenarios. In a later analysis, each TCR beta chain was defined by its CDR3 amino acid sequence together with its V-gene family, and reads without a unique V-gene family were excluded. To address suspected cross-contamination and a sequencing artifact, a later analysis removed around 590 highly shared, low-generation-probability nucleotide sequences. In a later analysis, a clonal expansion index for each public chain was calculated from normalized within-repertoire ranks of inferred template counts. In a later analysis, generation probabilities were computed with a VDJ recombination model fitted to out-of-frame rearrangements, and the resulting probabilities were checked against IGoR. Hypergeometric tests were used in a later analysis to score TCR-TCR, TCR-HLA and TCR-CMV co-occurrence, with a repertoire-size bias correction applied to the TCR pairs. To estimate false discovery rates, a later analysis permuted the HLA or CMV assignments 20 times. In a later analysis, co-occurring TCRs were grouped with DBSCAN, and TCRdist sequence similarity was added when clustering was performed within HLA-allele-positive subsets. Repertoires with fewer than 30,000 or more than 120,000 public chains were left out of co-occurrence clustering, as were about five repertoires with anomalous nucleotide sharing. TCRdb obtained this table from immuneACCESS and retained in-frame rearrangements with V and J assigned. These tables miss some clones; where compared with another copy, unresolved V genes account for less than half of the shortfall, and the remainder is unexplained. Clone size and V and J calls were adopted from that table, with D and trimming inferred from the DNA. Counted in this sample were roughly 180,000 clones; around 80% of them appeared once. The ten top clones hold about 2.3% of the sample.

The CDR3 sequence holds 11 residues, the cysteine and phenylalanine included. Of the read, only the CDR3 DNA is kept; its 33 bases are in frame from base 1. V is pruned by 7 bases and J by 6 bases, leaving 4 bases of the junction without a gene match. The germline V gene encodes CDR1 SQVTM and CDR2 ANQGSEA. The cohort comprised around 700 healthy bone marrow donors. Cohort members were all nominally healthy when sampled, although unrecorded immune exposures were likely present. The donor tested CMV seronegative, placing the donor among the 350 or so seronegative members of the cohort. A peripheral blood sample was collected from each donor, and TCR beta sequencing was performed on peripheral blood mononuclear cells. The Qiagen DNeasy Blood Extraction Kit was used to extract genomic DNA from the blood cell samples.

The sequence was obtained from a female donor in good health and CMV-seronegative. The material sequenced was PBMCs. In this chain, TRBV29-1 is recombined with TRBJ1-2; 8 bases in the junction line up with TRBD1. The bases are TGCAGCGAGGGACAGGAAAATGGCTACACCTTC. Its translation reads: CSEGQENGYTF.